This TCR beta chain was sequenced in a study of cytomegalovirus exposure and HLA in healthy donors. 13 Jbeta primers and 60 Vbeta primers were used for the PCR. TCRdb's copy holds only in-frame clones and misses some; the assay was immunoSEQ multiplex PCR. The sample has 87,000 or so clones, around four fifths seen once. Input material: PBMCs. The clonotype originates from a woman between 40 and 55 years old in good health and CMV-seronegative.

Here the CDR3 DNA reads TGTGCCAGCAGCCTCCAACGGACAGCCCAAGAGACCCAGTACTTC. Its translation is CASSLQRTAQETQYF. This sequence joins TRBV7-6 and TRBJ2-5; possibly TRBD1 for D (6 bases). V was clipped by 5 bases and J by 1 base, with 14 bases between them. The germline V gene has CDR1 SGHVS and CDR2 FNYEAQ. This CDR3 has 15 amino acids.